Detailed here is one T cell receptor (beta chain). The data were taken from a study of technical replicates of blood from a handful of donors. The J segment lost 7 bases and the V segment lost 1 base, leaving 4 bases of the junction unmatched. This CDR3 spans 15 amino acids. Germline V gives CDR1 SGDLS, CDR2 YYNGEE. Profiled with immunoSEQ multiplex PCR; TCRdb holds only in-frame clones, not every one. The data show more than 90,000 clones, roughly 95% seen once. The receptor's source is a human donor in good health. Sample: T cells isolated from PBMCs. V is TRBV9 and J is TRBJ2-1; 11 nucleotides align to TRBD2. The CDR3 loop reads CASSVWASGGNEQFF. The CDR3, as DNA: TGTGCCAGCAGCGTATGGGCTAGCGGGGGGAATGAGCAGTTCTTC.